The 20 T cell receptor beta chains presented below share a single source sample, sequenced in a study. TCRdb re-called the RT-PCR reads through MiXCR, storing one row per CDR3 protein. Among about 680,000 distinct CDR3 sequences listed, around 14% were seen once. Input material: memory CD4+ T cells from blood. The receptor source for this set is a female donor in good health, serving as a healthy control.

As DNA, the CDR3 is TGTGCCAGCAGCTATTTTATGTCCGACGAGCAGTACTTC. Translation: CASSYFMSDEQYF. The rearrangement links TRBV3-1 to TRBJ2-7, with D hard to call. Germline V lookup: CDR1 LGHDT, CDR2 YNNKEL (reference sequence). The CDR3 is made up of 13 amino acids. V shed 5 bases and J shed 5 bases, with 13 bases lying between them.

This clonotype was picked up many times. V is TRBV12-3 or TRBV12-4 and J is TRBJ2-1; D tentatively reads TRBD1 or TRBD2 (6 bases each). The CDR3 sequence is 14 residues long. Deletions cut 3 bases from V and 7 bases from J, with 13 bases between. CDR3 coding DNA: TGTGCCAGCAGTTTGGGGGGACACTCGAATGAGCAGTTCTTC. This gives the protein CASSLGGHSNEQFF.

Many counts were recorded for this clonotype. The rearrangement joins TRBV6-6 to TRBJ2-1, with TRBD1 as a possible D gene (6 bases). Trimming took 6 bases from V and 1 from J, leaving 10 bases between them. The CDR3 sequence is 14 residues long. Germline lookup yields CDR1 MNHNY and CDR2 SVGAGI (reference sequence). CDR3 DNA sequence: TGTGCCAGCAGCGGACAGACTTCCTACAATGAGCAGTTCTTC. Its protein product is CASSGQTSYNEQFF.

This chain uses TRBV7-9 with TRBJ2-3; 7 nucleotides match TRBD2. In germline, CDR1 is SEHNR, CDR2 FQNEAQ (reference sequence). This CDR3 region has 14 residues. J lost 3 bases, V lost 7 bases, and 7 bases had no gene match. CDR3 protein: CASTPAGDTDTQYF. CDR3 nucleotide sequence: TGTGCCAGCACCCCGGCGGGAGATACAGATACGCAGTATTTT.

The chain combines TRBV25-1 with TRBJ2-3; D remains unclear. The CDR3 extends over 11 amino acids. Per the germline V gene, CDR1 is MGHDK and CDR2 is SYGVNS. The V end lost 7 bases, the J end lost 2 bases, and 4 bases lay between the germline ends. The CDR3 loop is CASIPTDTQYF. DNA of the CDR3: TGTGCCAGCATTCCCACAGATACGCAGTATTTT. The whole variable domain, filled in from reference TRBV25-1 and TRBJ2-3, reads EADIYQTPRYLVIGTGKKITLECSQTMGHDKMYWYQQDPGMELHLIHYSYGVNSTEKGDLSSESTVSRIRTEHFPLTLESARPSHTSQYLCASIPTDTQYFGPGTRLTVL.

The chain recombines TRBV5-5 with TRBJ2-1; perhaps TRBD2 as D (5 bases). This CDR3 spans 16 amino acids. V lost 4 bases and J lost 8, with 22 bases in between. Germline CDR1 SGHKS, CDR2 YYEKEE (reference sequence). The CDR3 sequence is CASSPPGPFLRDEQFF. CDR3 DNA sequence: TGTGCCAGCAGCCCCCCCGGGCCTTTCCTGAGGGATGAGCAGTTCTTC.

Many counts were recorded for this clonotype. This chain uses TRBV6-2 or TRBV6-3 with TRBJ1-1; TRBD1 agrees at 7 bases. Trimming at V came to 7 bases and at J to 1 base, leaving 6 bases not matched to a gene. The CDR3 extends over 14 amino acids. Germline V lookup: CDR1 MNHEY, CDR2 SVGEGT. CDR3 sequence: CASIPGQTNTEAFF. DNA of the CDR3: TGTGCCAGCATTCCGGGACAGACGAACACTGAAGCTTTCTTT.

This clonotype was seen at least ten times. The chain uses TRBV5-1 and TRBJ1-1, with TRBD1 matching over 10 bases. Germline loops: CDR1 SGHRS, CDR2 YFSETQ. This CDR3 comprises 16 residues. The V segment lost 4 bases and the J segment 3 bases; nucleotides outside the gene matches: 9. The chain's CDR3 is CASSLRDRGSHTEAFF. The CDR3, as DNA: TGCGCCAGCAGCCTCCGGGACAGGGGTTCCCACACTGAAGCTTTCTTT.

This clonotype was detected ten times or more. The CDR3 DNA reads as TGCGCCAGCAGTGCTAAGGTGAACACTGAAGCTTTCTTT. Protein product: CASSAKVNTEAFF. The J gene is TRBJ1-1, the V gene TRBV10-1, with D uncertain. Germline V gene lookup returns CDR1 WNHNN and CDR2 SYGVQD (reference sequence). Trimming pared 4 bases from V and 0 bases from J, leaving 6 bases between. The CDR3 runs 13 residues.

The chain employs TRBV12-3 or TRBV12-4 and TRBJ1-1, with 10 bases matching TRBD1. The CDR3 has 14 amino acids. J gave up 5 bases and V 6 bases, and 6 bases lay outside the gene matches. CDR3 protein: CASRRQGAGTEAFF. For the CDR3, the DNA is TGTGCCAGCAGGAGACAGGGGGCCGGTACTGAAGCTTTCTTT.

Ten or more counts support this clonotype. The V call is TRBV20-1, the J call TRBJ1-6; no clear D gene. The CDR3 extends over 13 amino acids. Germline V CDR1 and CDR2: DFQATT, SNEGSKA (reference sequence). Trimming shortened V by 2 bases and J by 7 bases, and 9 bases separated the two germline ends. This CDR3 reads CSARPFENSPLHF. The DNA of the CDR3 is TGCAGTGCTAGACCCTTCGAAAATTCACCCCTCCACTTT.

The chain has TRBV20-1 and TRBJ1-5; 7 bases are a match to TRBD1. With V trimmed by 5 bases and J by 3 bases, 7 bases remained unmatched. Germline V gene data show CDR1 as DFQATT and CDR2 as SNEGSKA (reference sequence). This CDR3 region has 14 residues. CDR3 residues: CSASQGQFNQPQHF. CDR3 sequence (DNA): TGCAGTGCTTCCCAGGGACAGTTCAATCAGCCCCAGCATTTT.

This clonotype appeared a few times. The rearrangement links TRBV7-2 to TRBJ2-7; 7 bases are shared with TRBD2. The V segment lost 1 base and the J segment 7 bases; nucleotides outside the gene matches: 10. In germline, CDR1 is SGHTA, CDR2 FQGNSA. This CDR3 has 15 residues. The CDR3 sequence: CASSLGGLPAGEQYF. As DNA, the CDR3 is TGTGCCAGCAGCTTAGGAGGACTCCCAGCGGGAGAGCAGTACTTC.

The chain employs TRBV6-1 and TRBJ1-5, with 7 bases that match TRBD1. The CDR3 spans 19 residues. From germline, CDR1 is MNHNS and CDR2 SASEGT. V trimming: 8 bases; J trimming: 4 bases; junction bases outside the gene matches: 23. DNA of the CDR3: TGTGCCAGCTCCCCCATACGTCTCGGGGACAGCATTACGAATCAGCCCCAGCATTTT. Translating gives CASSPIRLGDSITNQPQHF.

V is TRBV20-1 and J is TRBJ2-7, with a weak D call TRBD2 (6 bases). Looked up from germline, CDR1 is DFQATT and CDR2 is SNEGSKA (reference sequence). This CDR3 spans 16 amino acids. The V and J ends lost 0 bases and 3 bases respectively, with 18 bases between them. DNA of the CDR3: TGCAGTGCTAGAGATAGGGGCGGGACCAACTTCTACGAGCAGTACTTC. Protein sequence: CSARDRGGTNFYEQYF.

J is TRBJ1-1 and V is TRBV10-3; unclear D gene. This CDR3 comprises 13 residues. The V and J ends lost 7 bases and 3 bases respectively, with 12 bases between them. CDR1 and CDR2 (germline): ENHRY, SYGVKD. The CDR3 reads CAIKPRWDTEAFF. CDR3 nucleotide sequence: TGTGCCATCAAACCCCGGTGGGACACTGAAGCTTTCTTT.

This clonotype occurred a few times. V gene TRBV28 combines with J gene TRBJ2-5; D is possibly TRBD2 (5 bases). This CDR3 is built from 15 residues. CDR1 MDHEN and CDR2 SYDVKM come from the germline V gene. The ends were cut back, 6 bases at V and 4 bases at J, with 18 bases in the middle. Here the CDR3 DNA reads TGTGCCAGCAGCCCTCTTGATAGCGATATAGAGACCCAGTACTTC. Its protein product is CASSPLDSDIETQYF.

This clonotype has at least ten counts. The rearrangement links TRBV6-5 to TRBJ2-1; 8 bases align to TRBD2. CDR3 length: 16 amino acids. Germline trimming cut 3 bases from V and 2 bases from J; bases unmatched to any gene: 6. Germline CDR1 and CDR2: MNHEY and SVGAGI. CDR3 sequence: CASSYGAGRAYNEQFF. The CDR3, as DNA: TGTGCCAGCAGTTATGGAGCCGGGAGGGCCTACAATGAGCAGTTCTTC.

This clonotype was detected only a few times. CDR3 sequence: CASSQDQGRGYTEAFF. In DNA, the CDR3 is TGCGCCAGCAGCCAAGATCAGGGCAGGGGCTACACTGAAGCTTTCTTT. The gene calls are TRBV4-3 and TRBJ1-1, with TRBD1 as a possible D gene (6 bases). Per the germline V gene, CDR1 is LGHNA and CDR2 is YSLEER. The CDR3 is 16 amino acids. Trimming pared 0 bases from V and 3 bases from J, leaving 14 bases between.

This CDR3 is CASTHEGGDSPLHF. The CDR3 coding sequence is TGTGCCAGCACCCACGAGGGCGGCGATTCACCCCTCCACTTT. The chain has TRBV2 and TRBJ1-6; unclear D gene. The germline gives CDR1 SNHLY, CDR2 FYNNEI. This CDR3 has 14 amino acids. Trimming took off 7 bases at V and 8 bases at J, with 15 bases between the two ends. The entire variable domain, with the rest obtained from reference TRBV2 and TRBJ1-6, is as follows: EPEVTQTPSHQVTQMGQEVILRCVPISNHLYFYWYRQILGQKVEFLVSFYNNEISEKSEIFDDQFSVERPDGSNFTLKIRSTKLEDSAMYFCASTHEGGDSPLHFGNGTRLTVT.